These 27 T cell receptor beta chains share one sample of origin, sequenced in a study of OX40 agonist ivuxolimab in advanced cancers. Library preparation used the immunoSEQ multiplex PCR assay. The table comes from immuneACCESS by way of TCRdb, which keeps in-frame sequences with V and J called. Part of the clones is missing from these tables; in studies checked, under half for an unresolved V gene and the rest for unknown reasons. The sample includes fewer than 70,000 clones, with 77% observed a single time. Of the sample, around 5.9% falls within the top ten clones. Specimen: CD4+ or CD8+ T cells sorted from blood, collected in a trial of the OX40 agonist ivuxolimab. These receptors were obtained from an adult with an advanced solid tumor such as melanoma, head and neck, liver or kidney cancer.

This clone was observed a handful of times. The V call is TRBV7-2, the J call TRBJ2-5, with 8 bases that match TRBD2. The V segment lost 6 bases and the J segment 4 bases; nucleotides outside the gene matches: 7. The germline gives CDR1 SGHTA, CDR2 FQGNSA. The CDR3 loop spans 14 amino acids. CDR3 loop: CASSSSGGGETQYF. CDR3 bases: TGTGCCAGCAGTAGCAGCGGGGGTGGAGAGACCCAGTACTTC.

The V call is TRBV28, the J call TRBJ2-5, with 7 bases identical to TRBD1. The DNA end favors TRBJ2-7, so the J call may be wrong. The germline V gene has CDR1 MDHEN and CDR2 SYDVKM. The CDR3 loop spans 14 amino acids. CDR3 DNA sequence: TGTGCCAGCAGACGGACAGGTGCACCCTACGAGCAGTACTTC. Amino acid sequence: CASRRTGAPYEQYF.

V usage is TRBV19 and J usage is TRBJ2-1; the D gene is possibly TRBD2 (6 bases). CDR1 is LNHDA, CDR2 SQIVND, per germline (reference sequence). The V and J ends lost 1 base and 3 bases respectively, with 10 bases between them. CDR3 length: 15 amino acids. DNA for the CDR3: TGTGCCAGTAGTATAGGTGCGGGAAACTACAATGAGCAGTTCTTC. It is translated as CASSIGAGNYNEQFF. The variable domain in full, with the rest retrieved from reference TRBV19 and TRBJ2-1, is DGGITQSPKYLFRKEGQNVTLSCEQNLNHDAMYWYRQDPGQGLRLIYYSQIVNDFQKGDIAEGYSVSREKKESFPLTVTSAQKNPTAFYLCASSIGAGNYNEQFFGPGTRLTVL.

The chain has TRBV5-8 and TRBJ1-2, with 7 bases that match TRBD1. The CDR3 length is 15 residues. Germline loops: CDR1 SGHTS, CDR2 YDEGEE. The V segment lost 4 bases and the J segment 0 bases; nucleotides outside the gene matches: 6. CDR3 sequence (DNA): TGTGCCAGCAGCCAGACAGGGCGCCCTAACTATGGCTACACCTTC. Translating gives CASSQTGRPNYGYTF. Supplemented by reference TRBV5-8 and TRBJ1-2, the full variable domain reads EAGVTQSPTHLIKTRGQQATLRCSPISGHTSVYWYQQALGLGLQFLLWYDEGEERNRGNFPPRFSGRQFPNYSSELNVNALELEDSALYLCASSQTGRPNYGYTFGSGTRLTVV.

The J gene is TRBJ1-5, the V gene TRBV6-1, with TRBD1 matching over 7 bases. With 4 bases clipped from V and 9 bases from J, the junction kept 6 bases outside the gene matches. This CDR3 comprises 13 residues. Per the germline V gene, CDR1 is MNHNS and CDR2 is SASEGT. Here the CDR3 reads CASSVTGRGPQHF. The CDR3 DNA follows: TGTGCCAGCAGTGTGACAGGGAGAGGGCCCCAGCATTTT.

This clone has a count of ten or more. The chain uses TRBV2 and TRBJ2-7; D uncertain. The V end was cut by 8 bases, the J end by 3 bases, with 11 bases between. Germline V gene lookup returns CDR1 SNHLY and CDR2 FYNNEI. CDR3 size: 12 residues. The CDR3 loop is CASAPDDYEQYF. The CDR3 DNA follows: TGTGCCAGCGCCCCTGACGACTACGAGCAGTACTTC.

The CDR3 region has the DNA TGTGCCAGCAGCCGACTAGCGGGACCTTTGACCTACGAGCAGTACTTC. Its translation is CASSRLAGPLTYEQYF. V usage is TRBV7-2 and J usage is TRBJ2-7; 11 positions agree with TRBD2. The germline CDR1 and CDR2 sequences are SGHTA and FQGNSA. Trimming cost V 5 bases and J 2 bases; bases outside gene matches: 8. The CDR3 extends over 16 amino acids.

The V gene is TRBV5-1, the J gene TRBJ2-5; the D is unclear. Germline V gives CDR1 SGHRS, CDR2 YFSETQ. This CDR3 contains 14 residues. Trimming left V 4 bases short and J 5 bases short, with 15 bases between. The CDR3 region is CASSTRTFDETQYF. DNA of the CDR3: TGCGCCAGCAGCACCCGGACCTTTGATGAGACCCAGTACTTC.

The chain combines TRBV6-5 with TRBJ1-4; no firm D call. This CDR3 comprises 16 residues. The germline V and J ends were trimmed by 0 bases and 0 bases, with 8 bases remaining between them. Germline V gene data show CDR1 as MNHEY and CDR2 as SVGAGI. CDR3 residues: CASSYSLAATNEKLFF. CDR3 DNA sequence: TGTGCCAGCAGTTACTCGCTCGCAGCAACTAATGAAAAACTGTTTTTT.

This clone was observed once. This rearrangement joins TRBV5-1 to TRBJ2-7; D is undetermined. The CDR3 totals 13 residues. Germline V gives CDR1 SGHRS, CDR2 YFSETQ. The V end lost 0 bases, the J end lost 4 bases, and 8 bases lay between the germline ends. CDR3 DNA sequence: TGCGCCAGCAGCTTGGGGGATCTTTACGAGCAGTACTTC. Translation gives CASSLGDLYEQYF.

J is TRBJ2-1 and V is TRBV19; 9 nucleotides match TRBD2. Trimming at V came to 7 bases and at J to 10 bases, leaving 8 bases not matched to a gene. Germline assignment: CDR1 LNHDA and CDR2 SQIVND (reference sequence). The CDR3 sequence is 13 residues long. As DNA, the CDR3 is TGTGCCAGTAACTCGGGACTAGCTTACGAGCAGTTCTTC. Its protein product is CASNSGLAYEQFF.

V and J are TRBV7-3 and TRBJ2-7, with a weak D call TRBD2 (5 bases). CDR3 length: 16 residues. CDR1 is SGHTA, CDR2 FQGTGA, per germline. The V end was cut by 1 base, the J end by 6 bases, with 19 bases between. The CDR3 nucleotides are TGTGCCAGCAGCTTAATGGCCTCGACTACGTACCTCGAGCAGTACTTC. Residues: CASSLMASTTYLEQYF.

This chain connects TRBV18 to TRBJ2-7; D is undetermined. The V and J ends lost 2 bases and 6 bases respectively, with 8 bases between them. The CDR3 covers 12 residues. Looked up from germline, CDR1 is KGHSH and CDR2 is LQKENI. This CDR3 is CASSPDSSEQYF. CDR3 nucleotide sequence: TGTGCCAGCTCACCAGACTCCAGCGAGCAGTACTTC.

The chain links TRBV4-2 to TRBJ2-2; D not resolved. The CDR3 contains 16 residues. V shed 4 bases and J shed 3 bases, with 15 bases lying between them. Germline V lookup: CDR1 LGHNA, CDR2 YNFKEQ. CDR3 bases: TGTGCCAGCAGCCGATCCTTGGAACTCTACACCGGGGAGCTGTTTTTT. Protein: CASSRSLELYTGELFF.

This clone is medium-sized within its sample. The same CDR3 arises from other DNA sequences in this sample as well. The chain has TRBV19 and TRBJ2-7; TRBD1 matches at 9 bases. There are 13 residues in the CDR3. Germline CDR1 reads LNHDA; CDR2 reads SQIVND (reference sequence). V lost 7 bases, J lost 1 base, and 2 bases stayed unmatched. DNA of the CDR3: TGTGCCAGTAAAGGGACAGGGTCCTACGAGCAGTACTTC. Translated, it gives CASKGTGSYEQYF.

The V call is TRBV6-5, the J call TRBJ2-7; TRBD1 might be the D (5 bases). V was shortened by 2 bases and J by 7 bases, with 6 bases between the two germline ends. Germline CDR1 and CDR2: MNHEY and SVGAGI. The CDR3 length is 11 residues. CDR3 sequence reads: CASSYKGEQYF. The CDR3 DNA reads as TGTGCCAGCAGTTACAAGGGGGAGCAGTACTTC.

The rearrangement links TRBV5-1 to TRBJ1-1, with D unclear. Germline CDR1 and CDR2: SGHRS and YFSETQ. The V and J ends lost 0 bases and 8 bases respectively, with 14 bases between them. The CDR3 contains 14 residues. CDR3 nucleotide sequence: TGCGCCAGCAGCTTGGCCTGGGAGGGTAGGGAAGCTTTCTTT. It specifies CASSLAWEGREAFF. Full variable domain (missing parts from reference TRBV5-1 and TRBJ1-1): KAGVTQTPRYLIKTRGQQVTLSCSPISGHRSVSWYQQTPGQGLQFLFEYFSETQRNKGNFPGRFSGRQFSNSRSEMNVSTLELGDSALYLCASSLAWEGREAFFGQGTRLTVV.

The chain has TRBV7-8 and TRBJ1-1, with TRBD1 matching 7 bases. The germline V gene has CDR1 SGHVS and CDR2 FQNEAQ. The CDR3 runs 16 residues. The ends lost 0 bases at V and 4 bases at J; junction bases unmatched: 8. In DNA, the CDR3 is TGTGCCAGCAGCTTAGCCGGGACAGCTGGTCCCACTGAAGCTTTCTTT. Amino acid sequence: CASSLAGTAGPTEAFF.

V gene TRBV2 combines with J gene TRBJ2-4; D might be TRBD2 (6 bases). The CDR3 spans 15 residues. Trimming shortened V by 2 bases and J by 0 bases, and 8 bases separated the two germline ends. Looked up from germline, CDR1 is SNHLY and CDR2 is FYNNEI. The CDR3 reads CASSEQGLAKNIQYF. The CDR3 DNA follows: TGTGCCAGCAGTGAACAGGGACTAGCCAAAAACATTCAGTACTTC.

The gene calls are TRBV28 and TRBJ1-2, with D maybe TRBD1 (5 bases). V was pared by 6 bases and J by 11 bases, with 19 bases between. Germline CDR1 is MDHEN and CDR2 is SYDVKM. CDR3 length: 13 residues. CDR3 nucleotide sequence: TGTGCCAGCAGCCTGCAACGCGGGGCTAGGTACACCTTC. Protein: CASSLQRGARYTF.

The chain links TRBV5-1 to TRBJ2-3; 8 bases agree with TRBD1. Germline loops: CDR1 SGHRS, CDR2 YFSETQ. V shed 4 bases and J 4 bases; nucleotides not matched to a gene: 8. The CDR3 consists of 15 residues. The CDR3 DNA sequence: TGCGCCAGCAGCCTGGGACAGGCCGCCGCAGATACGCAGTATTTT. It yields the protein CASSLGQAAADTQYF.

This clone was seen once. The CDR3 DNA follows: TGTGCCAGTAGTGGAGGTAGTTCCTATGGCTACACCTTC. Protein: CASSGGSSYGYTF. The chain is built from TRBV19 and TRBJ1-2; unclear D gene. Trimming removed 5 bases from V and 4 bases from J, with 11 bases in between. This CDR3 is built from 13 residues. Germline V CDR1 and CDR2: LNHDA, SQIVND (reference sequence).

This chain links TRBV15 with TRBJ2-7; either TRBD1 or TRBD2 may fit D (5 bases each). V was shortened by 0 bases and J by 6 bases, with 9 bases between the two germline ends. The CDR3 is 13 amino acids. Per germline, CDR1 LNHNV and CDR2 YYDKDF (reference sequence). For the CDR3, the DNA is TGTGCCACCAGCAGAGATGCAGGGAGCGAGCAGTACTTC. It codes for CATSRDAGSEQYF.

This clone came up a few times. This sequence joins TRBV5-1 and TRBJ1-4, with 8 bases that match TRBD1. The V gene end was trimmed by 5 bases and the J gene end by 4 bases; junction bases not matched to a gene: 7. This CDR3 is built from 15 residues. CDR1 and CDR2 from the germline V gene are SGHRS and YFSETQ. The CDR3 loop is CASRDGQGGNEKLFF. The CDR3 nucleotides read TGCGCCAGCAGAGATGGACAGGGAGGTAATGAAAAACTGTTTTTT. Together with reference TRBV5-1 and TRBJ1-4, the CDR3 gives the full variable domain: KAGVTQTPRYLIKTRGQQVTLSCSPISGHRSVSWYQQTPGQGLQFLFEYFSETQRNKGNFPGRFSGRQFSNSRSEMNVSTLELGDSALYLCASRDGQGGNEKLFFGSGTQLSVL.

This chain joins TRBV11-2 and TRBJ2-7, with 10 bases that match TRBD2. The germline CDR1 and CDR2 sequences are SGHAT and FQNNGV. V lost 5 bases, J lost 1 base, and 2 bases stayed unmatched. CDR3 length equals 14 residues. CDR3 nucleotide sequence: TGTGCCAGCAGCCTGACTAGCGGGTCCTACGAGCAGTACTTC. Encoded protein: CASSLTSGSYEQYF.

This chain joins TRBV5-1 and TRBJ2-7; D gene uncertain. CDR3 length: 17 amino acids. Germline-derived CDR1 and CDR2 are SGHRS and YFSETQ. V lost 4 bases and J lost 0, with 20 bases in between. The CDR3 region has the DNA TGCGCCAGCAGCGTGTCGGCAGGAGCCTTCAGCTCCTACGAGCAGTACTTC. Protein sequence: CASSVSAGAFSSYEQYF.

The genes are TRBV4-1 and TRBJ2-3; TRBD2 is a possible D gene (6 bases). This CDR3 is 17 amino acids long. Germline-derived CDR1 and CDR2 are MGHRA and YSYEKL. V lost 2 bases, J lost 1 base, and 16 bases lay in between. The CDR3 nucleotides are TGCGCCAGCAGCCAACCCCCCGGGACTCCCGGCACAGATACGCAGTATTTT. Protein product: CASSQPPGTPGTDTQYF.